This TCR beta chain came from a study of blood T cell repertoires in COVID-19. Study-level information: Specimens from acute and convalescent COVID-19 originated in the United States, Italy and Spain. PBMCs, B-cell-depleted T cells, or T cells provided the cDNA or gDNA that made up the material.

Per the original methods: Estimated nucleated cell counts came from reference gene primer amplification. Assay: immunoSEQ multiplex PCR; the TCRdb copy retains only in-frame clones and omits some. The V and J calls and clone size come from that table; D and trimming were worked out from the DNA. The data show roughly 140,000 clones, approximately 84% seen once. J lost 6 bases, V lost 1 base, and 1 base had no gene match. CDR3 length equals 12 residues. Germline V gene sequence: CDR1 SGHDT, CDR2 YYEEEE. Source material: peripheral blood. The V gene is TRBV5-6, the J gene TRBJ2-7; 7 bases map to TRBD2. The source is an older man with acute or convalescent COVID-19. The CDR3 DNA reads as TGTGCCAGCAGCTTGTCGGGAGGCGAGCAGTACTTC. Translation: CASSLSGGEQYF.